The 23 T cell receptor beta chains in this list originate from one sample, sequenced in a study of blood T cell repertoires in COVID-19. The assay was immunoSEQ multiplex PCR, and TCRdb's table has in-frame clones only and misses some. The table shows 350,000 to 450,000 clones, with about 88% occurring only once. Sequenced sample: PBMCs or T cells enriched from blood (not recorded which). These receptors all stem from a woman under 30 who had been exposed to COVID-19.

This chain uses TRBV28 with TRBJ2-7; 7 bases map to TRBD2. CDR1 and CDR2 (germline): MDHEN, SYDVKM. V dropped 7 bases and J dropped 3; count of bases not matched to a gene: 3. This CDR3 is 12 amino acids long. CDR3 nucleotide sequence: TGTGCCAGCACCCCGGGGGGCTACGAGCAGTACTTC. The encoded protein is CASTPGGYEQYF.

V and J are TRBV27 and TRBJ2-2, with 11 bases that match TRBD2. Germline-derived CDR1 and CDR2 are MNHEY and SMNVEV (reference sequence). This CDR3 region has 16 residues. Trimming at V came to 10 bases and at J to 7 bases, leaving 14 bases not matched to a gene. The CDR3 sequence is CATTTGTSGNLGELFF. DNA of the CDR3: TGTGCCACCACCACCGGGACTAGCGGCAACCTCGGGGAGCTGTTTTTT.

The J gene is TRBJ2-7, the V gene TRBV5-4; a weak D match, TRBD1 (5 bases). Looked up from germline, CDR1 is SGHNT and CDR2 is YYREEE (reference sequence). The CDR3 length is 12 residues. Trimming cost V 3 bases and J 2 bases, with 6 bases left between them. Written as DNA, the CDR3 is TGTGCCAGCAGCTGGGGCGCCTACGAGCAGTACTTC. Translation: CASSWGAYEQYF.

The chain joins TRBV5-5 to TRBJ2-7; 15 bases align to TRBD2. The germline CDR1 and CDR2 sequences are SGHKS and YYEKEE (reference sequence). The CDR3 totals 17 residues. Germline trimming cut 4 bases from V and 1 base from J; bases unmatched to any gene: 6. As DNA, the CDR3 is TGTGCCAGCAGCCTCTCGGGACTAGCGGGAGGATCCTACGAGCAGTACTTC. This sequence encodes CASSLSGLAGGSYEQYF.

The gene calls are TRBV29-1 and TRBJ1-3, with D possibly matching TRBD1 (6 bases). V was shortened by 0 bases and J by 4 bases, with 16 bases between the two germline ends. CDR3 size: 16 residues. Per germline, CDR1 SQVTM and CDR2 ANQGSEA. The CDR3 sequence is CSVEDRGGGRGNTIYF. CDR3 nucleotide sequence: TGCAGCGTTGAAGACCGGGGAGGGGGAAGGGGAAACACCATATATTTT.

The genes are TRBV4-3 and TRBJ2-7; the match to TRBD1 covers 10 bases. Germline V CDR1 and CDR2: LGHNA, YSLEER. After removal of 0 bases from V and 4 bases from J, the junction contained 9 bases not matched to a gene. This CDR3 has 17 amino acids. In DNA form, the CDR3 reads TGCGCCAGCAGCCAAGAAGAGAGGACAGGGGGAGGTTACGAGCAGTACTTC. Residues: CASSQEERTGGGYEQYF.

The chain has TRBV9 and TRBJ2-2, with 8 positions matching TRBD2. This CDR3 is built from 16 residues. V was pared by 0 bases and J by 4 bases, with 5 bases of the junction left unmatched. From germline, CDR1 is SGDLS and CDR2 YYNGEE. The CDR3 DNA reads as TGTGCCAGCAGCGTAGTTCAAGCGGGGGTCACCGGGGAGCTGTTTTTT. This gives the protein CASSVVQAGVTGELFF.

This clone came up a few times. This chain connects TRBV7-9 to TRBJ1-1, with 7 positions matching TRBD1. The CDR3 totals 14 residues. V lost 5 bases and J lost 5; bases outside the gene matches: 8. Germline V gene data show CDR1 as SEHNR and CDR2 as FQNEAQ (reference sequence). The CDR3 is CASSPDRERTEAFF. DNA for the CDR3: TGTGCCAGCAGCCCAGACAGGGAGAGAACTGAAGCTTTCTTT.

This chain uses TRBV30 with TRBJ1-1; D unresolved. Trimming removed 0 bases at V and 3 bases at J, with 14 bases between. Germline CDR1 reads GTSNPN; CDR2 reads SVGIG (reference sequence). This CDR3 contains 15 residues. The CDR3 bases are TGTGCCTGGAGTGTAGGCATTATACGGGACACTGAAGCTTTCTTT. Protein sequence: CAWSVGIIRDTEAFF.

The chain combines TRBV6-5 with TRBJ1-5; 7 positions agree with TRBD1. V dropped 7 bases and J dropped 4; count of bases not matched to a gene: 10. This CDR3 spans 15 amino acids. Germline V lookup: CDR1 MNHEY, CDR2 SVGAGI. CDR3 sequence: CASTKTGFSNQPQHF. The CDR3 DNA sequence: TGTGCCAGCACCAAGACAGGGTTTAGTAATCAGCCCCAGCATTTT.

The chain combines TRBV5-6 with TRBJ2-7, with TRBD1 matching 7 bases. CDR3 size: 15 residues. J gave up 7 bases and V 2 bases, and 12 bases lay outside the gene matches. In germline, CDR1 is SGHDT, CDR2 YYEEEE. The CDR3 loop reads CASSLQGTPLGEQYF. CDR3 nucleotides: TGTGCCAGCAGCTTACAGGGGACACCACTGGGGGAGCAGTACTTC. The entire variable domain, with the rest obtained from reference TRBV5-6 and TRBJ2-7, is as follows: DAGVTQSPTHLIKTRGQQVTLRCSPKSGHDTVSWYQQALGQGPQFIFQYYEEEERQRGNFPDRFSGHQFPNYSSELNVNALLLGDSALYLCASSLQGTPLGEQYFGPGTRLTVT.

V usage is TRBV7-9 and J usage is TRBJ1-2; possibly TRBD1 for D (6 bases). Trimming shortened V by 1 base and J by 8 bases, and 11 bases separated the two germline ends. The CDR3 is 13 residues long. Germline V lookup: CDR1 SEHNR, CDR2 FQNEAQ (reference sequence). DNA of the CDR3: TGTGCCAGCAGCTTAGATGGACAGCGAGGCTACACCTTC. The encoded protein is CASSLDGQRGYTF.

This clone was recorded once. This chain links TRBV28 with TRBJ2-7; TRBD1 is a possible D gene (5 bases). The V gene lost 8 bases and the J gene lost 0 bases, with 14 bases spanning the gap. The CDR3 is made up of 14 amino acids. CDR1 and CDR2 (germline): MDHEN, SYDVKM. Written as DNA, the CDR3 is TGTGCCAGCTCCCCCACGCAGGGCTCCTACGAGCAGTACTTC. It codes for CASSPTQGSYEQYF.

This clone was recorded once. V usage is TRBV6-5 and J usage is TRBJ2-7; D gene ambiguous. Deletions cut 0 bases from V and 3 bases from J, with 9 bases between. The CDR3 contains 14 residues. CDR1 and CDR2 (germline): MNHEY, SVGAGI. The CDR3 DNA reads as TGTGCCAGCAGTTACTCCATACTTTACTACGAGCAGTACTTC. Amino acids: CASSYSILYYEQYF.

This clone showed up just a few times. The chain links TRBV4-1 to TRBJ1-5; D gene uncertain. The CDR3 has 14 amino acids. Trimming removed 1 base from V and 6 bases from J, with 10 bases in between. CDR1 is MGHRA and CDR2 is YSYEKL in the germline V gene. This chain's CDR3 is CASSQGLTGQPQHF. CDR3 nucleotide sequence: TGCGCCAGCAGCCAAGGGCTAACGGGTCAGCCCCAGCATTTT.

In its sample, this clone was seen a few times. V gene TRBV29-1 combines with J gene TRBJ1-1; 7 bases align to TRBD1. The CDR3 totals 13 residues. Germline V lookup: CDR1 SQVTM, CDR2 ANQGSEA. J gave up 0 bases and V 7 bases, and 5 bases lay outside the gene matches. The CDR3 here is CSAGGTVNTEAFF. In nucleotides, the CDR3 is TGCAGCGCTGGGGGGACAGTGAACACTGAAGCTTTCTTT.

This clone was observed a single time. This chain links TRBV27 with TRBJ1-6, with D unclear. V lost 5 bases to trimming and J lost 6 bases, with 11 bases between them. CDR1 and CDR2 (germline): MNHEY, SMNVEV (reference sequence). The CDR3 consists of 14 residues. CDR3 coding DNA: TGTGCCAGCAGTCCCGGACTGTCTAATTCACCCCTCCACTTT. Translation gives CASSPGLSNSPLHF.

The chain uses TRBV6-6 and TRBJ2-7, with D possibly being TRBD2 (6 bases). CDR1 and CDR2 from the germline V gene are MNHNY and SVGAGI (reference sequence). Trimming cost V 2 bases and J 2 bases, with 16 bases left between them. There are 16 residues in the CDR3. The CDR3 here is CASSYEDPGSPYEQYF. For the CDR3, the DNA is TGTGCCAGCAGTTACGAGGACCCCGGGAGCCCCTACGAGCAGTACTTC.

The chain is built from TRBV6-2 or TRBV6-3 and TRBJ2-3, with 8 bases that match TRBD2. After removal of 0 bases from V and 4 bases from J, the junction contained 6 bases not matched to a gene. The CDR3 contains 16 residues. The V gene's germline CDR1 is MNHEY and CDR2 SVGEGT. CDR3 nucleotides: TGTGCCAGCAGTTACTCTGGGCGGGAGGTAGCAGATACGCAGTATTTT. It translates to CASSYSGREVADTQYF.

The chain has TRBV6-5 and TRBJ2-3, with 8 bases aligning to TRBD1. Germline assignment: CDR1 MNHEY and CDR2 SVGAGI. This CDR3 region has 14 residues. The ends lost 6 bases at V and 3 bases at J; junction bases unmatched: 5. DNA of the CDR3: TGTGCCAGCAGCCAGGGGGCAGAGACAGATACGCAGTATTTT. The encoded protein is CASSQGAETDTQYF.

The chain is built from TRBV4-1 and TRBJ2-1, with TRBD2 matching 8 bases. The CDR3 has 16 amino acids. After removal of 0 bases from V and 11 bases from J, the junction contained 12 bases not matched to a gene. CDR1 is MGHRA, CDR2 YSYEKL, per germline. The CDR3 protein is CASSQDGSGATMKQFF. The CDR3 nucleotides read TGCGCCAGCAGCCAAGATGGTAGCGGGGCGACAATGAAGCAGTTCTTC.

The chain joins TRBV7-3 to TRBJ2-3, with 10 bases that match TRBD2. The CDR3 has 16 residues. CDR1 and CDR2 (germline): SGHTA, FQGTGA. With V trimmed by 1 base and J by 4 bases, 5 bases remained unmatched. CDR3 nucleotide sequence: TGTGCCAGCAGCTTAAAAGCGGGGGGGTTACCAGATACGCAGTATTTT. Encoded protein: CASSLKAGGLPDTQYF.

Regarding this clone: An end of the junction differs from the germline gene, which may be a read error. CDR3 in amino acids: CASSLDGRTQYF. The CDR3 region has the DNA TGTGCCAGCAGCCTAGATGGTAGGACCCAGTACTTC. The chain employs TRBV11-3 and TRBJ2-5; D is unclear. The V gene's germline CDR1 is SGHNT and CDR2 YENEEA. CDR3 size: 12 residues.